This T cell receptor beta chain derives from a study of shared clonotypes between healthy human individuals. Study summary: Researchers assigned three CD4 naive, three CD4 memory, two CD8 naive and one CD8 memory plate to each donor.

As processed by the authors: ImmunoSEQ only sent back junction sequences with no quality scores, so filtering was done differently. Sequencing used immunoSEQ multiplex PCR; TCRdb keeps in-frame clones, though not all of them. That table furnishes V, J and clone size, whereas the DNA furnished D and trimming. The sample yields 2 million to 2.5 million clones, just over 90% seen once. Germline assignment: CDR1 SGHNT and CDR2 YYREEE (reference sequence). The CDR3 covers 15 residues. V was clipped by 2 bases and J by 0 bases, with 11 bases between them. CD8 cells classed as naive were CD45RO-negative and positively selected for CCR7, excluding terminally differentiated effector memory CD45RA+ cells.

This TCR came from a man in his late teens or twenties in good health. Some clones in this sample may be carry-over from other donors' samples. The sample comprised naive CD8+ T cells from PBMCs. V and J are TRBV5-4 and TRBJ1-1, with D possibly matching TRBD1 (5 bases). The chain's CDR3 is CASSLLPGMNTEAFF. CDR3 nucleotides: TGTGCCAGCAGCTTACTTCCAGGGATGAACACTGAAGCTTTCTTT.